The 26 T cell receptor beta chains below all came from one sample that was sequenced in a study of blood T cell repertoires in COVID-19 (dated by TCRdb to 2020 to 2022). Library creation used the immunoSEQ multiplex PCR assay. Drawn from immuneACCESS, this table holds only the in-frame rearrangements with V and J called that TCRdb kept. Clones are partly lost; checked studies trace under half to an unresolved V gene and leave the rest unexplained. The sample table records about 110,000 clones; around 80% of these occur just once. Of the sample, 15% to 19% falls within the top ten clones. Sequencing was done on a sample of peripheral blood. Receptors originate from a woman of 80 years or more with acute or convalescent COVID-19.

The V gene is TRBV12-3 or TRBV12-4, the J gene TRBJ1-5, with no clear D. CDR3 length: 13 residues. V dropped 5 bases and J dropped 6 bases, with 11 bases sitting between them. The CDR3 spells CASSNRIGQPQHF. The DNA for the CDR3 is TGTGCCAGCAGTAATCGTATCGGTCAGCCCCAGCATTTT.

The table lists this clone with a count of one. This chain links TRBV12-3 or TRBV12-4 with TRBJ1-2; 10 bases are shared with TRBD1. J lost 7 bases, V lost 6 bases, and 5 bases had no gene match. The CDR3 sequence is 13 residues long. Here the CDR3 reads CASSPGTGAGYTF. Here the CDR3 DNA reads TGTGCCAGCAGCCCCGGGACAGGGGCTGGCTACACCTTC.

J is TRBJ1-1 and V is TRBV11-3, with D perhaps TRBD1 (5 bases). Looked up from germline, CDR1 is SGHNT and CDR2 is YENEEA. The length of the CDR3 is 15 residues. V was clipped by 5 bases and J by 1 base, with 14 bases between them. The CDR3 DNA is TGTGCCAGCAGCCTTAGACAGCCTCAGAACACTGAAGCTTTCTTT. This encodes CASSLRQPQNTEAFF.

This chain joins TRBV14 and TRBJ2-3, with a weak D call TRBD1 (6 bases). Germline V lookup: CDR1 SGHDN, CDR2 FVKESK. The CDR3 runs 16 residues. V lost 4 bases to trimming and J lost 0 bases, with 14 bases between them. The CDR3 reads CASSLLQGASTDTQYF. The CDR3 DNA reads as TGTGCCAGCAGCCTCTTACAGGGCGCCAGCACAGATACGCAGTATTTT.

As to this clone: The sample carries other DNA sequences with the same CDR3. This chain uses TRBV10-1 with TRBJ2-2; 11 nucleotides align to TRBD1. The CDR3 runs to 13 residues. Germline CDR1 is WNHNN and CDR2 is SYGVQD (reference sequence). Germline trimming cut 6 bases from V and 6 bases from J; bases unmatched to any gene: 0. Here the CDR3 DNA reads TGCGCCAGCAGGGGACAGGGGGCCGGGGAGCTGTTTTTT. This encodes CASRGQGAGELFF.

The genes are TRBV2 and TRBJ1-2, with 7 bases fitting TRBD1. The CDR3 length is 16 residues. Germline lookup yields CDR1 SNHLY and CDR2 FYNNEI. With 7 bases clipped from V and 1 base from J, the junction kept 12 bases outside the gene matches. The CDR3 reads CASTTVWDSRNYGYTF. CDR3 DNA: TGTGCCAGCACCACGGTATGGGACAGCCGTAACTATGGCTACACCTTC. Full variable domain (outside the CDR3, taken from reference TRBV2 and TRBJ1-2): EPEVTQTPSHQVTQMGQEVILRCVPISNHLYFYWYRQILGQKVEFLVSFYNNEISEKSEIFDDQFSVERPDGSNFTLKIRSTKLEDSAMYFCASTTVWDSRNYGYTFGSGTRLTVV.

The genes are TRBV11-2 and TRBJ1-1, with D unresolved. From germline, CDR1 is SGHAT and CDR2 FQNNGV. Trimming shortened V by 5 bases and J by 3 bases, and 13 bases separated the two germline ends. The CDR3 sequence is 14 residues long. The CDR3 DNA follows: TGTGCCAGCAGCCGACGAGAAGCGTACACTGAAGCTTTCTTT. This codes for CASSRREAYTEAFF.

This clone was seen a few times. The J gene is TRBJ2-7, the V gene TRBV27; 9 bases fit TRBD2. The junction had 6 bases not matched to a gene; V was cut back by 5 bases and J by 4 bases. Per germline, CDR1 MNHEY and CDR2 SMNVEV (reference sequence). CDR3 length: 14 amino acids. The CDR3 DNA reads TGTGCCAGCAGTATCCTAGCGGGACGGTACGAGCAGTACTTC. Translation gives CASSILAGRYEQYF.

CDR3 nucleotides: TGTGCCAGCAGCCTCGGACTAGCGGGAGCGGGCGGGGAGCTGTTTTTT. Amino acids: CASSLGLAGAGGELFF. The V gene is TRBV9, the J gene TRBJ2-2, with 13 bases lining up with TRBD2. Germline values: CDR1 SGDLS, CDR2 YYNGEE. The CDR3 totals 16 residues. V dropped 4 bases and J dropped 7; count of bases not matched to a gene: 7.

J is TRBJ1-6 and V is TRBV19; D remains unclear. The CDR3 totals 14 residues. V lost 3 bases, J lost 9 bases, and 12 bases lay in between. The V gene's germline CDR1 is LNHDA and CDR2 SQIVND (reference sequence). CDR3 DNA: TGTGCCAGTAGTATCTATGGGGAGGCTTCACCCCTCCACTTT. It encodes CASSIYGEASPLHF.

V is TRBV5-4 and J is TRBJ2-1; D perhaps matches TRBD2 (5 bases). The germline V gene encodes CDR1 SGHNT and CDR2 YYREEE (reference sequence). CDR3 length: 15 amino acids. Trimming shortened V by 4 bases and J by 9 bases, and 20 bases separated the two germline ends. CDR3 in amino acids: CASSPATLGLGEQFF. CDR3 nucleotide sequence: TGTGCCAGCAGCCCAGCCACACTAGGTTTAGGTGAGCAGTTCTTC.

This chain uses TRBV6-5 with TRBJ1-2, with a possible D match to TRBD1 (6 bases). Trimming shortened V by 6 bases and J by 4 bases, and 15 bases separated the two germline ends. Germline V gene data show CDR1 as MNHEY and CDR2 as SVGAGI. The CDR3 is made up of 14 amino acids. The chain's CDR3 is CASRQGSISYGYTF. CDR3 DNA sequence: TGTGCCAGCAGGCAGGGGTCTATCTCCTATGGCTACACCTTC.

This clone was seen a few times. The CDR3 loop reads CAWSGRVGEKLFF. The CDR3 bases are TGTGCCTGGAGTGGGAGGGTCGGGGAAAAACTGTTTTTT. This chain links TRBV30 with TRBJ1-4, with unresolved D. The CDR3 runs to 13 residues. The ends were cut back, 1 base at V and 8 bases at J, with 11 bases in the middle. Germline V lookup: CDR1 GTSNPN, CDR2 SVGIG (reference sequence).

This chain joins TRBV27 and TRBJ1-1; weak D call: TRBD1 (6 bases). V dropped 2 bases and J dropped 8 bases, with 12 bases sitting between them. The CDR3 is made up of 13 amino acids. The germline gives CDR1 MNHEY, CDR2 SMNVEV (reference sequence). CDR3 DNA: TGTGCCAGCAGTTTAACAGGGTTGACCGAAGCTTTCTTT. Translation gives CASSLTGLTEAFF.

V is TRBV28 and J is TRBJ1-6; 7 nucleotides line up with TRBD1. The CDR3 is 14 residues long. Germline trimming cut 8 bases from V and 0 bases from J; bases unmatched to any gene: 1. The germline gives CDR1 MDHEN, CDR2 SYDVKM. The CDR3 is CASRDSSYNSPLHF. DNA for the CDR3: TGTGCCAGCCGGGACAGCTCCTATAATTCACCCCTCCACTTT. The variable domain in full, with the rest retrieved from reference TRBV28 and TRBJ1-6, is DVKVTQSSRYLVKRTGEKVFLECVQDMDHENMFWYRQDPGLGLRLIYFSYDVKMKEKGDIPEGYSVSREKKERFSLILESASTNQTSMYLCASRDSSYNSPLHFGNGTRLTVT.

CDR3 sequence (DNA): TGCGCCAGCAGCCTGGTGTCGGCAGGGCAAAACGAGCAGTACTTC. Its protein product is CASSLVSAGQNEQYF. The rearrangement links TRBV5-1 to TRBJ2-7; D perhaps matches TRBD1 (5 bases). There are 15 residues in the CDR3. Germline CDR1 and CDR2: SGHRS and YFSETQ. V lost 4 bases and J lost 5, with 19 bases in between.

The gene calls are TRBV19 and TRBJ1-5, with D perhaps TRBD1 (6 bases). In germline, CDR1 is LNHDA, CDR2 SQIVND (reference sequence). The CDR3 length is 14 residues. Trimming cost V 7 bases and J 3 bases, with 13 bases left between them. The CDR3 nucleotides are TGTGCCAGTAACTTTCGGGACATCAATCAGCCCCAGCATTTT. It specifies CASNFRDINQPQHF. Variable domain in full (rest from reference TRBV19 and TRBJ1-5): DGGITQSPKYLFRKEGQNVTLSCEQNLNHDAMYWYRQDPGQGLRLIYYSQIVNDFQKGDIAEGYSVSREKKESFPLTVTSAQKNPTAFYLCASNFRDINQPQHFGDGTRLSIL.

The chain joins TRBV6-1 to TRBJ1-1, with D maybe TRBD1 (6 bases). Trimming took 3 bases from V and 1 from J, leaving 21 bases between them. The CDR3 covers 18 residues. The germline gives CDR1 MNHNS, CDR2 SASEGT. The CDR3 DNA sequence: TGTGCCAGCAGTGAGAGATATTGGTTGACAGGCTCGAACACTGAAGCTTTCTTT. Translated, it gives CASSERYWLTGSNTEAFF.

This clone has a handful of counts. Here the CDR3 DNA reads TGTGCCAGCAGTGTCGGGAGGGGATCCTACGAGCAGTACGTC. Translation: CASSVGRGSYEQYV. This chain uses TRBV2 with TRBJ2-7; the match to TRBD2 covers 8 bases. CDR1 is SNHLY and CDR2 is FYNNEI in the germline V gene. This CDR3 comprises 14 residues. V lost 4 bases to trimming and J lost 1 base; unmatched junction nucleotides: 3.

The chain couples TRBV5-5 to TRBJ1-1; TRBD1 agrees at 7 bases. Germline CDR1 reads SGHKS; CDR2 reads YYEKEE (reference sequence). V trimming: 0 bases; J trimming: 2 bases; junction bases outside the gene matches: 4. This CDR3 has 15 residues. The CDR3 region has the DNA TGTGCCAGCAGCTTGGCAGGGGGAATTAACACTGAAGCTTTCTTT. It yields the protein CASSLAGGINTEAFF. The variable domain in full, with the rest retrieved from reference TRBV5-5 and TRBJ1-1, is DAGVTQSPTHLIKTRGQQVTLRCSPISGHKSVSWYQQVLGQGPQFIFQYYEKEERGRGNFPDRFSARQFPNYSSELNVNALLLGDSALYLCASSLAGGINTEAFFGQGTRLTVV.

The J gene is TRBJ2-5, the V gene TRBV24-1, with 8 bases aligning to TRBD2. Germline-derived CDR1 and CDR2 are KGHDR and SFDVKD. V shed 0 bases and J 3 bases; nucleotides not matched to a gene: 14. The CDR3 is 19 residues long. CDR3 nucleotides: TGTGCCACCAGTGATTTGGGGGGAGTCAGCGGGAGAGTTGAAGAGACCCAGTACTTC. Its translation: CATSDLGGVSGRVEETQYF.

The chain recombines TRBV5-1 with TRBJ2-5, with 9 bases aligning to TRBD1. The CDR3 contains 13 residues. The V gene's germline CDR1 is SGHRS and CDR2 YFSETQ. V lost 4 bases, J lost 2 bases, and 0 bases stayed unmatched. For the CDR3, the DNA is TGCGCCAGCAGCGGACAGGGGCAAGAGACCCAGTACTTC. Protein product: CASSGQGQETQYF. The whole variable domain, remainder taken from reference TRBV5-1 and TRBJ2-5, is KAGVTQTPRYLIKTRGQQVTLSCSPISGHRSVSWYQQTPGQGLQFLFEYFSETQRNKGNFPGRFSGRQFSNSRSEMNVSTLELGDSALYLCASSGQGQETQYFGPGTRLLVL.

V gene TRBV2 combines with J gene TRBJ2-5; possibly TRBD2 for D (5 bases). Between the trimmed V and J ends, which lost 1 base and 6 bases, there was a span of 9 bases. CDR1 is SNHLY, CDR2 FYNNEI, per germline. This CDR3 is 13 amino acids long. The CDR3 is CASSEGLSQTQYF. CDR3 nucleotide sequence: TGTGCCAGCAGTGAAGGACTATCCCAGACCCAGTACTTC.

This clone was found a few times. The chain couples TRBV29-1 to TRBJ2-5, with TRBD1 as a possible D gene (5 bases). Trimming shortened V by 3 bases and J by 0 bases, and 14 bases separated the two germline ends. The CDR3 extends over 15 amino acids. The germline CDR1 and CDR2 sequences are SQVTM and ANQGSEA. CDR3 region: CSVDSTGLYQETQYF. CDR3 bases: TGCAGCGTTGATAGTACAGGTCTCTACCAAGAGACCCAGTACTTC.

This clone came up a few times. The chain combines TRBV27 with TRBJ2-2; D not certain. V was cut by 1 base and J by 7 bases, with 7 bases left in between. CDR1 MNHEY and CDR2 SMNVEV come from the germline V gene (reference sequence). The CDR3 runs to 13 residues. The CDR3 sequence: CASSLFGGGELFF. DNA for the CDR3: TGTGCCAGCAGTTTATTTGGCGGCGGGGAGCTGTTTTTT.

This clone came up once. The chain employs TRBV11-2 and TRBJ2-1; D not certain. This CDR3 has 12 residues. The germline V gene encodes CDR1 SGHAT and CDR2 FQNNGV. V was cut by 5 bases and J by 10 bases, with 12 bases left in between. This chain's CDR3 is CASSIQSAEQFF. The CDR3, as DNA: TGTGCCAGCAGCATCCAGTCAGCGGAGCAGTTCTTC.